The 28 T cell receptor beta chains below come from one sample, sequenced in a study of blood T cell repertoires in COVID-19. Profiled with immunoSEQ multiplex PCR; TCRdb holds only in-frame clones, not every one. The sample records tens of thousands of clones, roughly four fifths being singletons. The material sequenced was peripheral blood. The receptors stem from a man between 60 and 75 years old with acute or convalescent COVID-19.

The V and J genes are TRBV6-2 or TRBV6-3 and TRBJ2-5; 7 bases match TRBD2. There are 14 residues in the CDR3. Trimming cost V 4 bases and J 0 bases; bases outside gene matches: 2. Germline V lookup: CDR1 MNHEY, CDR2 SVGEGT. The CDR3 protein is CASSWGGNQETQYF. The CDR3 DNA follows: TGTGCCAGCAGTTGGGGGGGAAACCAAGAGACCCAGTACTTC.

The table lists this clone with a count of one. The chain couples TRBV7-2 to TRBJ2-1, with D tentatively TRBD2 (5 bases). Trimming stripped 0 bases from V and 5 bases from J, with 11 bases between. The V gene's germline CDR1 is SGHTA and CDR2 FQGNSA. CDR3 length: 15 residues. The CDR3 DNA follows: TGTGCCAGCAGCTTAGCGGGAGTGGTAAACAATGAGCAGTTCTTC. Amino acids: CASSLAGVVNNEQFF. Drawing the rest from reference TRBV7-2 and TRBJ2-1, the complete variable domain is GAGVSQSPSNKVTEKGKDVELRCDPISGHTALYWYRQSLGQGLEFLIYFQGNSAPDKSGLPSDRFSAERTGGSVSTLTIQRTQQEDSAVYLCASSLAGVVNNEQFFGPGTRLTVL.

The count of this clone is one. The gene calls are TRBV2 and TRBJ2-3; TRBD2 matches at 7 bases. The CDR3 totals 14 residues. Germline V gives CDR1 SNHLY, CDR2 FYNNEI. Trimming at V came to 11 bases and at J to 4 bases, leaving 12 bases not matched to a gene. The CDR3 region has the DNA TGTGCCTCCTCGATCGGGGGAGGGGCAGATACGCAGTATTTT. It is translated as CASSIGGGADTQYF.

This clone was seen a few times. The rearrangement links TRBV28 to TRBJ1-5, with D perhaps TRBD1 (6 bases). Germline V gives CDR1 MDHEN, CDR2 SYDVKM. The CDR3 sequence is 18 residues long. V gave up 3 bases and J gave up 0 bases, with 18 bases separating them. The CDR3 DNA follows: TGTGCCAGCAGTTTTTTGGGGGCGAGCGAGAATAGCAATCAGCCCCAGCATTTT. This encodes CASSFLGASENSNQPQHF. Full variable domain (missing parts from reference TRBV28 and TRBJ1-5): DVKVTQSSRYLVKRTGEKVFLECVQDMDHENMFWYRQDPGLGLRLIYFSYDVKMKEKGDIPEGYSVSREKKERFSLILESASTNQTSMYLCASSFLGASENSNQPQHFGDGTRLSIL.

The J gene is TRBJ2-2, the V gene TRBV7-2; no clear D gene. The CDR3 length is 19 residues. The germline V and J ends were trimmed by 3 bases and 0 bases, with 20 bases remaining between them. Germline lookup yields CDR1 SGHTA and CDR2 FQGNSA. The DNA for the CDR3 is TGTGCCAGCAGCTTGGGCCCCCCCCACAGAATTTCGAACACCGGGGAGCTGTTTTTT. Its translation: CASSLGPPHRISNTGELFF.

The chain recombines TRBV29-1 with TRBJ2-1; 9 bases align to TRBD2. Germline lookup yields CDR1 SQVTM and CDR2 ANQGSEA. The CDR3 is made up of 14 amino acids. V trimming: 1 base; J trimming: 6 bases; junction bases outside the gene matches: 4. The CDR3 DNA is TGCAGCGTTGAAGGTAGCGGGGGCCTCAATGAGCAGTTCTTC. This gives the protein CSVEGSGGLNEQFF.

The chain is built from TRBV6-2 or TRBV6-3 and TRBJ2-3; 7 nucleotides match TRBD2. This CDR3 has 19 residues. Germline lookup yields CDR1 MNHEY and CDR2 SVGEGT. J gave up 2 bases and V 0 bases, and 14 bases lay outside the gene matches. CDR3 amino acids: CASSYSSHGAGTFTDTQYF. The CDR3 coding sequence is TGTGCCAGCAGTTACTCGAGTCACGGAGCGGGGACCTTCACAGATACGCAGTATTTT.

V usage is TRBV19 and J usage is TRBJ1-5; D ambiguous. The CDR3 has 16 amino acids. Germline V CDR1 and CDR2: LNHDA, SQIVND (reference sequence). V was clipped by 10 bases and J by 1 base, with 20 bases between them. The CDR3 loop reads CATKGSSLQSNQPQHF. CDR3 sequence (DNA): TGTGCCACTAAAGGTAGTAGCCTTCAGAGCAATCAGCCCCAGCATTTT.

V and J are TRBV5-4 and TRBJ2-2; TRBD2 aligns across 7 bases. Losses at the gene ends were 7 bases for V and 6 bases for J; bases not matched to a gene: 6. CDR3 length: 13 amino acids. Germline lookup yields CDR1 SGHNT and CDR2 YYREEE (reference sequence). As DNA, the CDR3 is TGTGCCAGCGAGGGAGGGGAAGCCGGGGAGCTGTTTTTT. This sequence encodes CASEGGEAGELFF.

The CDR3 bases are TGCGCCAGCAGCCAAGTCGTAGGAGCGGGCGGGGAGACCCAGTACTTC. Its protein product is CASSQVVGAGGETQYF. This chain connects TRBV4-3 to TRBJ2-5, with D perhaps TRBD2 (6 bases). Trimming took 1 base from V and 5 from J, leaving 17 bases between them. This CDR3 comprises 16 residues. CDR1 and CDR2 (germline): LGHNA, YSLEER.

The chain combines TRBV7-2 with TRBJ2-1, with D tentatively TRBD1 (7 bases). This CDR3 region has 15 residues. V was pared by 2 bases and J by 7 bases, with 15 bases between. Per germline, CDR1 SGHTA and CDR2 FQGNSA. The CDR3: CASSLLGRGVNEQFF. CDR3 coding DNA: TGTGCCAGCAGCTTATTAGGCAGGGGGGTGAATGAGCAGTTCTTC.

The rearrangement links TRBV12-5 to TRBJ1-5, with unresolved D. Germline CDR1 LGHNT, CDR2 FRNRAP. V dropped 1 base and J dropped 9 bases, with 7 bases sitting between them. This CDR3 region has 12 residues. The DNA for the CDR3 is TGTGCTAGTGGTTTGGCCCCCAGGCCCCAGCATTTT. This translates into CASGLAPRPQHF. Variable domain in full (rest from reference TRBV12-5 and TRBJ1-5): DARVTQTPRHKVTEMGQEVTMRCQPILGHNTVFWYRQTMMQGLELLAYFRNRAPLDDSGMPKDRFSAEMPDATLATLKIQPSEPRDSAVYFCASGLAPRPQHFGDGTRLSIL.

V is TRBV5-1 and J is TRBJ2-3; 7 nucleotides line up with TRBD2. The CDR3 totals 14 residues. The ends lost 4 bases at V and 2 bases at J; junction bases unmatched: 4. In germline, CDR1 is SGHRS, CDR2 YFSETQ. This CDR3 is CASSRGGPTDTQYF. The CDR3 coding sequence is TGCGCCAGCAGCCGCGGGGGTCCCACAGATACGCAGTATTTT.

The V call is TRBV5-1, the J call TRBJ2-3; 10 bases are shared with TRBD2. The germline V gene has CDR1 SGHRS and CDR2 YFSETQ. The trim removed 2 bases at V and 6 bases at J, leaving 6 bases unmatched. The CDR3 length is 15 residues. The CDR3 spells CASSFNPSGSDTQYF. CDR3 nucleotide sequence: TGCGCCAGCAGCTTTAATCCTAGCGGGAGTGATACGCAGTATTTT.

Points on this clone: Other DNA sequences in the same sample also yield this CDR3. The chain links TRBV13 to TRBJ1-1; TRBD1 matches at 8 bases. The V segment lost 5 bases and the J segment 1 base; nucleotides outside the gene matches: 3. The CDR3 spans 14 residues. Germline CDR1 and CDR2: PRHDT and FYEKMQ (reference sequence). CDR3 nucleotides: TGTGCCAGCAGCCGAGGACAGGGGAACACTGAAGCTTTCTTT. Protein product: CASSRGQGNTEAFF.

The chain is built from TRBV2 and TRBJ1-4; D perhaps matches TRBD1 (6 bases). Germline-derived CDR1 and CDR2 are SNHLY and FYNNEI. The ends were cut back, 11 bases at V and 5 bases at J, with 12 bases in the middle. The CDR3 runs to 12 residues. The CDR3 protein is CASGGPNEKLFF. CDR3 nucleotides: TGTGCCTCGGGGGGGCCCAATGAAAAACTGTTTTTT.

CDR3 nucleotide sequence: TGTGCCAGCAGCATCGGTGAAAAACTGTTTTTT. As protein: CASSIGEKLFF. The chain uses TRBV7-2 and TRBJ1-4; D remains unclear. CDR3 length: 11 residues. Germline CDR1 is SGHTA and CDR2 is FQGNSA. Trimming took off 5 bases at V and 7 bases at J, with 5 bases between the two ends.

The chain combines TRBV5-1 with TRBJ1-3; 7 bases are a match to TRBD1. J was trimmed by 6 bases and V by 0 bases; bases with no gene match: 12. The CDR3 has 17 residues. CDR1 and CDR2 (germline): SGHRS, YFSETQ. CDR3 sequence: CASSLAQIGGAENTIYF. In DNA, the CDR3 is TGCGCCAGCAGCTTGGCACAAATAGGGGGCGCCGAAAACACCATATATTTT. Together with reference TRBV5-1 and TRBJ1-3, the CDR3 gives the full variable domain: KAGVTQTPRYLIKTRGQQVTLSCSPISGHRSVSWYQQTPGQGLQFLFEYFSETQRNKGNFPGRFSGRQFSNSRSEMNVSTLELGDSALYLCASSLAQIGGAENTIYFGEGSWLTVV.

The chain recombines TRBV4-2 with TRBJ1-6, with TRBD1 matching 9 bases. With V trimmed by 3 bases and J by 10 bases, 10 bases remained unmatched. Germline V CDR1 and CDR2: LGHNA, YNFKEQ. CDR3 length: 16 amino acids. The CDR3 protein is CASSQQGQGVISPLHF. CDR3 nucleotide sequence: TGTGCCAGCAGCCAGCAGGGACAGGGTGTAATCTCACCCCTCCACTTT.

The genes are TRBV5-1 and TRBJ1-2; D may be TRBD1 (5 bases). This CDR3 region has 13 residues. V gave up 3 bases and J gave up 6 bases, with 12 bases separating them. Germline V gene sequence: CDR1 SGHRS, CDR2 YFSETQ. The CDR3 reads CASSSQGSDGYTF. CDR3 DNA sequence: TGCGCCAGCAGCTCGCAGGGCTCGGATGGCTACACCTTC.

This clone was recorded once. V usage is TRBV6-5 and J usage is TRBJ2-3, with D tentatively TRBD2 (6 bases). Looked up from germline, CDR1 is MNHEY and CDR2 is SVGAGI. The CDR3 covers 12 residues. Trimming pared 8 bases from V and 4 bases from J, leaving 10 bases between. The CDR3 DNA is TGTGCCAGCGGGGGGACTTCAGATACGCAGTATTTT. Translating gives CASGGTSDTQYF.

The chain links TRBV5-1 to TRBJ2-2; 8 nucleotides match TRBD2. The length of the CDR3 is 15 residues. J gave up 6 bases and V 4 bases, and 8 bases lay outside the gene matches. CDR1 and CDR2 (germline): SGHRS, YFSETQ. The CDR3 DNA follows: TGCGCCAGCAGCACAGCGGGGGAAGGTTCCGGGGAGCTGTTTTTT. Its translation: CASSTAGEGSGELFF.

The sample holds a few counts of this clone. This chain links TRBV4-3 with TRBJ2-3; 7 bases agree with TRBD2. The CDR3 is made up of 17 amino acids. Looked up from germline, CDR1 is LGHNA and CDR2 is YSLEER. V dropped 0 bases and J dropped 3; count of bases not matched to a gene: 9. The CDR3, as DNA: TGCGCCAGCAGCCAAGATGGGGGAAACGGGAGGACAGATACGCAGTATTTT. This gives the protein CASSQDGGNGRTDTQYF.

J is TRBJ2-1 and V is TRBV3-1 (or the pseudogene TRBV3-2); D may be TRBD2 (5 bases). V was cut by 1 base and J by 3 bases, with 13 bases left in between. Germline assignment: CDR1 LGHDT and CDR2 YNNKEL (reference sequence). CDR3 length: 16 residues. The CDR3 is CASSQAAGGYYNEQFF. CDR3 nucleotide sequence: TGTGCCAGCAGCCAAGCCGCTGGCGGGTACTACAATGAGCAGTTCTTC.

The chain recombines TRBV12-5 with TRBJ2-3; D might be TRBD1 (5 bases). CDR3 length: 11 residues. Trimming removed 8 bases from V and 6 bases from J, with 9 bases in between. Germline CDR1 reads LGHNT; CDR2 reads FRNRAP. The DNA of the CDR3 is TGTGCTAGTTCAACAGGCGATACGCAGTATTTT. It translates to CASSTGDTQYF. Full variable domain (rest looked up from reference TRBV12-5 and TRBJ2-3): DARVTQTPRHKVTEMGQEVTMRCQPILGHNTVFWYRQTMMQGLELLAYFRNRAPLDDSGMPKDRFSAEMPDATLATLKIQPSEPRDSAVYFCASSTGDTQYFGPGTRLTVL.

The V call is TRBV5-1, the J call TRBJ2-3, with unresolved D. Germline values: CDR1 SGHRS, CDR2 YFSETQ. V was trimmed by 0 bases and J by 5 bases, leaving 13 bases between them. The CDR3 is 15 amino acids. The CDR3 spells CASSLGQITRDTQYF. The CDR3 bases are TGCGCCAGCAGCTTGGGACAAATCACGAGAGATACGCAGTATTTT.

V is TRBV3-1 (or the pseudogene TRBV3-2) and J is TRBJ2-5, with D perhaps matching TRBD2 (5 bases). The germline V gene encodes CDR1 LGHDT and CDR2 YNNKEL (reference sequence). Deletions cut 0 bases from V and 7 bases from J, with 15 bases between. The CDR3 has 15 amino acids. The CDR3 DNA follows: TGTGCCAGCAGCCAAGAGGGAGCCCCTCCTTGGACCCAGTACTTC. Translated: CASSQEGAPPWTQYF.

This chain joins TRBV10-3 and TRBJ2-5, with 10 bases fitting TRBD2. The trim removed 6 bases at V and 5 bases at J, leaving 0 bases unmatched. This CDR3 spans 12 amino acids. Germline V gene data show CDR1 as ENHRY and CDR2 as SYGVKD. This chain's CDR3 is CAIRTSGETQYF. The CDR3 DNA follows: TGTGCCATCAGGACTAGCGGGGAGACCCAGTACTTC.